The rows below give T cell receptor beta chains drawn from one sample of a study of siplizumab effects on memory and regulatory T cells. Generated by immunoSEQ multiplex PCR, the TCRdb table keeps only in-frame clones and is missing some. The top ten hold under 3% of the sample, which has 85,000 to 130,000 clones, about 90% seen once. What was sequenced was CD4+ T cells sorted from blood. These receptor sequences come from a human donor in good health. Some clones in this sample may be carry-over from other donors' samples. Both conserved end residues are part of each CDR3.

>TRBJ2-7|TRBV10-3
CAISDRSAGAIYEQYF
>TRBJ2-7|TRBV15
CATSRDLLGVEQYF
>TRBJ1-4|TRBV28
CASTQREAPVEKLFF
>TRBJ2-1|TRBV7-3
CASSLNEDEQFF
>TRBJ1-2|TRBV19
CASSGYRDGYTF
>TRBJ2-5|TRBV5-4
CASTLGLAGVSQETQYF
>TRBJ2-7|TRBV28
CASSGLADYEQYF
>TRBJ2-7|TRBV5-1
CASSLSEVAGTEQYF
>TRBJ2-5|TRBV5-4
CASSSQGADETQYF
>TRBJ2-5|TRBV11-2
CASSPPGETQYF
>TRBJ2-1|TRBV6-5
CASSSNNEQFF
>TRBJ2-2|TRBV11-1
CASSPRGAGNTGELFF
>TRBJ2-5|TRBV5-1
CASSSGTSGAETQYF
>TRBJ2-3|TRBV5-4
CASSPNKGTSTDTQYF
>TRBJ2-3|TRBV28
CASSLRAIPGYF
>TRBJ1-5|TRBV2
CASSGTGGYQPQHF
>TRBJ2-3|TRBV10-2
CATPSGIGTDTQYF
>TRBJ2-5|TRBV5-1
CASSPFKTGAGGQETQYF
>TRBJ1-1|TRBV5-1
CASSLRQGQGTEAFF
>TRBJ1-2|TRBV29-1
CSVEVADYGYTF
>TRBJ2-1|TRBV27
CASSPRLAGGDEQFF
>TRBJ2-7|TRBV19
CASSMVAGEYEQYF
>TRBJ2-2|TRBV2
CASRTGGWNTGELFF
>TRBJ1-3|TRBV27
CASSLKWNSGNTIYF
>TRBJ2-7|TRBV7-9
CASSFKEPSYEQYF
>TRBJ2-7|TRBV2
CASNGVGTVKQYF
>TRBJ2-5|TRBV5-1
CASSRVRQTQETQYF
>TRBJ1-3|TRBV20-1
CSASQGNTIYF
>TRBJ1-1|TRBV9
CASSVVREGAEAFF
>TRBJ2-5|TRBV2
CASSAETGWETQYF
>TRBJ1-2|TRBV28
CASRAGNYGYTF
>TRBJ2-3|TRBV9
CASSEELARPDTQYF
>TRBJ2-7|TRBV21-1
CASSKRKPDSRFEQYF
>TRBJ2-1|TRBV2
CASSGSSYNEQFF
>TRBJ2-7|TRBV14
CASSRKFAEQYF
>TRBJ2-3|TRBV6-5
CATRVAGEHTQYF
>TRBJ1-1|TRBV7-9
CASSPDRGNTEAFF
>TRBJ2-1|TRBV16
CASSARGTANNEQFF
>TRBJ2-2|TRBV7-9
CASRGTGMAGELFF
>TRBJ2-7|TRBV5-1
CASSSGTGIYEQYF
>TRBJ2-4|TRBV11-3
CASSLGQENIQYF
>TRBJ2-7|TRBV27
CASAVRLPPYEQYF
>TRBJ2-5|TRBV14
CASSLRQGRETQYF
>TRBJ2-3|TRBV7-2
CASRLGYPYTQYF
>TRBJ2-7|TRBV5-1
CASSSTGTRSYEQYF
>TRBJ2-2|TRBV30
CAWGVSTGELFF
>TRBJ2-1|TRBV9
CASSVKGTGVSSEQFF
>TRBJ1-4|TRBV25-1
CASSWDRGGTNEKLFF
>TRBJ2-1|TRBV5-1
CASRDSQNEQFF
>TRBJ1-2|TRBV10-1
CASSPDRGYGYTF
>TRBJ2-6|TRBV4-1
CASSPEVTGAGANVLTF
>TRBJ2-5|TRBV19
CASSIDGGRDREWETQYF
>TRBJ1-4|TRBV19
CASSVQRSVEKLFF
>TRBJ2-3|TRBV9
CASSIRAGRGADTQYF
>TRBJ1-2|TRBV6-6
CASSYYPGQVLNF
>TRBJ2-5|TRBV27
CASSRRPGLATQETQYF
>TRBJ2-1|TRBV5-1
CASSLEWGFHEQFF
>TRBJ2-2|TRBV6-1
CASSDRTSGRTANTGELFF
>TRBJ1-4|TRBV6-6
CASSSPSKGLEKLFF
>TRBJ2-4|TRBV7-3
CASSSRQGSDIQYF